What follows are 19 T cell receptor beta chains derived from one specimen sequenced in a study of T cell responses to AZD1222 COVID-19 vaccine. The assay was immunoSEQ multiplex PCR, and TCRdb's table has in-frame clones only and misses some. The repertoire has approximately 150,000 clones, roughly 88% of them found once; the top ten carry about 3.3%. The sample in question was peripheral blood, obtained on day 0 of MenACWY control vaccination. The origin of the receptors is an adult in good health.

In this sample, this clone turned up a few times. The chain carries TRBV18 and TRBJ1-2; possible D gene TRBD1, 5 bases. CDR1 and CDR2 from the germline V gene are KGHSH and LQKENI. The CDR3 extends over 15 amino acids. V was clipped by 2 bases and J by 4 bases, with 14 bases between them. The CDR3 here is CASSPTTGTAYGYTF. The DNA of the CDR3 is TGTGCCAGCTCACCAACTACCGGGACGGCCTATGGCTACACCTTC.

V is TRBV29-1 and J is TRBJ2-6; TRBD2 is a possible D gene (6 bases). V shed 1 base and J shed 2 bases, with 6 bases lying between them. This CDR3 is built from 14 residues. Germline lookup yields CDR1 SQVTM and CDR2 ANQGSEA. This chain's CDR3 is CSVEGGAGANVLTF. CDR3 DNA: TGCAGCGTTGAAGGGGGGGCTGGGGCCAACGTCCTGACTTTC.

The V and J genes are TRBV9 and TRBJ1-3; D is undetermined. This CDR3 is built from 14 residues. The germline V and J ends were trimmed by 2 bases and 3 bases, with 9 bases remaining between them. Germline-derived CDR1 and CDR2 are SGDLS and YYNGEE. The DNA of the CDR3 is TGTGCCAGCAGCGTGACAATGGGTGGAAACACCATATATTTT. It specifies CASSVTMGGNTIYF.

This chain links TRBV7-9 with TRBJ1-5; D not resolved. The CDR3 covers 13 residues. V was shortened by 6 bases and J by 2 bases, with 8 bases between the two germline ends. Germline CDR1 and CDR2: SEHNR and FQNEAQ (reference sequence). The CDR3 loop is CASSRAGNQPQHF. The CDR3 DNA reads TGTGCCAGCAGTCGGGCAGGCAATCAGCCCCAGCATTTT.

The rearrangement joins TRBV11-2 to TRBJ2-7, with 7 bases aligning to TRBD2. CDR1 SGHAT and CDR2 FQNNGV come from the germline V gene. This CDR3 spans 14 amino acids. The V gene end was trimmed by 1 base and the J gene end by 1 base; junction bases not matched to a gene: 1. The CDR3 spells CASSLVRGSYEQYF. CDR3 nucleotides: TGTGCCAGCAGCTTAGTGCGGGGGTCCTACGAGCAGTACTTC.

This clone was picked up a small number of times. This chain joins TRBV5-1 and TRBJ1-2; no clear D gene. Germline CDR1 SGHRS, CDR2 YFSETQ. V was clipped by 0 bases and J by 0 bases, with 6 bases between them. The CDR3 loop spans 14 amino acids. CDR3 protein: CASSLETPNYGYTF. CDR3 coding DNA: TGCGCCAGCAGCTTGGAAACCCCTAACTATGGCTACACCTTC.

The chain uses TRBV4-2 and TRBJ1-2, with TRBD1 matching over 7 bases. CDR1 and CDR2 from the germline V gene are LGHNA and YNFKEQ. Trimming removed 2 bases from V and 2 bases from J; junction bases left unmatched: 5. The CDR3 is made up of 15 amino acids. The CDR3 sequence is CASSQIEQGNYGYTF. As DNA, the CDR3 is TGTGCCAGCAGCCAAATAGAACAGGGGAACTATGGCTACACCTTC.

The chain joins TRBV6-5 to TRBJ1-6; 7 positions match TRBD1. Germline CDR1 reads MNHEY; CDR2 reads SVGAGI. The CDR3 totals 15 residues. V lost 6 bases, J lost 9 bases, and 11 bases stayed unmatched. The CDR3 here is CASRRVGTEGSPLHF. CDR3 in DNA: TGTGCCAGCAGAAGAGTAGGGACAGAGGGTTCACCCCTCCACTTT.

The rearrangement uses TRBV9 and TRBJ2-3, with D uncertain. The CDR3 runs 14 residues. Looked up from germline, CDR1 is SGDLS and CDR2 is YYNGEE. The ends were cut back, 4 bases at V and 2 bases at J, with 11 bases in the middle. In DNA form, the CDR3 reads TGTGCCAGCAGCTTTCCTGCGGCCACAGATACGCAGTATTTT. Translation: CASSFPAATDTQYF. The full variable domain, rest sourced from reference TRBV9 and TRBJ2-3, is DSGVTQTPKHLITATGQRVTLRCSPRSGDLSVYWYQQSLDQGLQFLIQYYNGEERAKGNILERFSAQQFPDLHSELNLSSLELGDSALYFCASSFPAATDTQYFGPGTRLTVL.

This clone was detected once. This sequence joins TRBV2 and TRBJ2-1; no firm D call. The V gene's germline CDR1 is SNHLY and CDR2 FYNNEI. This CDR3 is built from 11 residues. The V end was cut by 9 bases, the J end by 6 bases, with 9 bases between. CDR3 nucleotides: TGTGCCAGTATAAGGGTCAATGAGCAGTTCTTC. Its translation is CASIRVNEQFF.

The chain has TRBV19 and TRBJ2-7; the D call may be TRBD1 or TRBD2 (6 bases each). The CDR3 runs to 15 residues. V was trimmed by 5 bases and J by 3 bases, leaving 17 bases between them. The V gene's germline CDR1 is LNHDA and CDR2 SQIVND (reference sequence). The CDR3 nucleotides are TGTGCCAGTAGTCCCCTGAATGGGGGGCGCTACGAGCAGTACTTC. Translated: CASSPLNGGRYEQYF.

This chain joins TRBV10-3 and TRBJ1-5, with 10 nucleotides matching TRBD1. Trimming at V came to 0 bases and at J to 6 bases, leaving 14 bases not matched to a gene. The CDR3 sequence is 19 residues long. Germline V CDR1 and CDR2: ENHRY, SYGVKD. CDR3 sequence (DNA): TGTGCCATCAGTGAGTCTCAGCAGTCGTCCGGGACAGGGGCTCAGCCCCAGCATTTT. Protein sequence: CAISESQQSSGTGAQPQHF.

The V and J genes are TRBV11-3 and TRBJ2-1, with D unclear. V gave up 2 bases and J gave up 10 bases, with 6 bases separating them. The CDR3 extends over 11 amino acids. Germline-derived CDR1 and CDR2 are SGHNT and YENEEA. In nucleotides, the CDR3 is TGTGCCAGCAGCTTAAGAGCAGAGCAGTTCTTC. Translation: CASSLRAEQFF.

The chain joins TRBV16 to TRBJ2-7, with a weak D call TRBD2 (6 bases). Trimming took 4 bases from V and 9 from J, leaving 13 bases between them. The germline V gene encodes CDR1 KGHSY and CDR2 FQNENV. The CDR3 extends over 12 amino acids. This CDR3 reads CASSRGTPGQYF. Written as DNA, the CDR3 is TGTGCCAGCAGCCGGGGGACTCCCGGGCAGTACTTC. Supplemented by reference TRBV16 and TRBJ2-7, the full variable domain reads GEEVAQTPKHLVRGEGQKAKLYCAPIKGHSYVFWYQQVLKNEFKFLISFQNENVFDETGMPKERFSAKCLPNSPCSLEIQATKLEDSAVYFCASSRGTPGQYFGPGTRLTVT.

V usage is TRBV7-3 and J usage is TRBJ2-5, with TRBD1 matching 10 bases. Trimming at V came to 5 bases and at J to 5 bases, leaving 11 bases not matched to a gene. The CDR3 spans 16 residues. Per the germline V gene, CDR1 is SGHTA and CDR2 is FQGTGA. CDR3 coding DNA: TGTGCCAGCAGCCCCTCCGGGACAGGGGCGGGGGAGACCCAGTACTTC. Amino acids: CASSPSGTGAGETQYF.

To note about this clone: Distinct nucleotide sequences in the sample also encode this CDR3. The chain is built from TRBV27 and TRBJ1-2; D is undetermined. CDR1 and CDR2 from the germline V gene are MNHEY and SMNVEV (reference sequence). There are 11 residues in the CDR3. V was clipped by 10 bases and J by 2 bases, with 8 bases between them. The CDR3 region is CATGVNYGYTF. CDR3 sequence (DNA): TGTGCCACCGGGGTCAACTATGGCTACACCTTC.

This clone occurred once. The J gene is TRBJ1-2, the V gene TRBV12-3 or TRBV12-4, with unresolved D. The CDR3 has 12 residues. V lost 6 bases, J lost 3 bases, and 8 bases lay in between. The CDR3 is CASRGKDYGYTF. CDR3 nucleotide sequence: TGTGCCAGCAGGGGGAAAGACTATGGCTACACCTTC.

The chain employs TRBV25-1 and TRBJ1-5; no definite D call. CDR1 and CDR2 from the germline V gene are MGHDK and SYGVNS. This CDR3 has 15 amino acids. Trimming removed 3 bases at V and 0 bases at J, with 9 bases between. CDR3 residues: CASSEAGNSNQPQHF. The CDR3 nucleotides are TGTGCCAGCAGTGAGGCAGGTAATAGCAATCAGCCCCAGCATTTT.

V and J are TRBV20-1 and TRBJ1-2; D gene unclear. Trimming removed 1 base at V and 7 bases at J, with 7 bases between. The CDR3 is 11 residues long. In germline, CDR1 is DFQATT, CDR2 SNEGSKA (reference sequence). The DNA for the CDR3 is TGCAGTGCTAGAGGGGGTCGTGGCTACACCTTC. Its translation: CSARGGRGYTF.